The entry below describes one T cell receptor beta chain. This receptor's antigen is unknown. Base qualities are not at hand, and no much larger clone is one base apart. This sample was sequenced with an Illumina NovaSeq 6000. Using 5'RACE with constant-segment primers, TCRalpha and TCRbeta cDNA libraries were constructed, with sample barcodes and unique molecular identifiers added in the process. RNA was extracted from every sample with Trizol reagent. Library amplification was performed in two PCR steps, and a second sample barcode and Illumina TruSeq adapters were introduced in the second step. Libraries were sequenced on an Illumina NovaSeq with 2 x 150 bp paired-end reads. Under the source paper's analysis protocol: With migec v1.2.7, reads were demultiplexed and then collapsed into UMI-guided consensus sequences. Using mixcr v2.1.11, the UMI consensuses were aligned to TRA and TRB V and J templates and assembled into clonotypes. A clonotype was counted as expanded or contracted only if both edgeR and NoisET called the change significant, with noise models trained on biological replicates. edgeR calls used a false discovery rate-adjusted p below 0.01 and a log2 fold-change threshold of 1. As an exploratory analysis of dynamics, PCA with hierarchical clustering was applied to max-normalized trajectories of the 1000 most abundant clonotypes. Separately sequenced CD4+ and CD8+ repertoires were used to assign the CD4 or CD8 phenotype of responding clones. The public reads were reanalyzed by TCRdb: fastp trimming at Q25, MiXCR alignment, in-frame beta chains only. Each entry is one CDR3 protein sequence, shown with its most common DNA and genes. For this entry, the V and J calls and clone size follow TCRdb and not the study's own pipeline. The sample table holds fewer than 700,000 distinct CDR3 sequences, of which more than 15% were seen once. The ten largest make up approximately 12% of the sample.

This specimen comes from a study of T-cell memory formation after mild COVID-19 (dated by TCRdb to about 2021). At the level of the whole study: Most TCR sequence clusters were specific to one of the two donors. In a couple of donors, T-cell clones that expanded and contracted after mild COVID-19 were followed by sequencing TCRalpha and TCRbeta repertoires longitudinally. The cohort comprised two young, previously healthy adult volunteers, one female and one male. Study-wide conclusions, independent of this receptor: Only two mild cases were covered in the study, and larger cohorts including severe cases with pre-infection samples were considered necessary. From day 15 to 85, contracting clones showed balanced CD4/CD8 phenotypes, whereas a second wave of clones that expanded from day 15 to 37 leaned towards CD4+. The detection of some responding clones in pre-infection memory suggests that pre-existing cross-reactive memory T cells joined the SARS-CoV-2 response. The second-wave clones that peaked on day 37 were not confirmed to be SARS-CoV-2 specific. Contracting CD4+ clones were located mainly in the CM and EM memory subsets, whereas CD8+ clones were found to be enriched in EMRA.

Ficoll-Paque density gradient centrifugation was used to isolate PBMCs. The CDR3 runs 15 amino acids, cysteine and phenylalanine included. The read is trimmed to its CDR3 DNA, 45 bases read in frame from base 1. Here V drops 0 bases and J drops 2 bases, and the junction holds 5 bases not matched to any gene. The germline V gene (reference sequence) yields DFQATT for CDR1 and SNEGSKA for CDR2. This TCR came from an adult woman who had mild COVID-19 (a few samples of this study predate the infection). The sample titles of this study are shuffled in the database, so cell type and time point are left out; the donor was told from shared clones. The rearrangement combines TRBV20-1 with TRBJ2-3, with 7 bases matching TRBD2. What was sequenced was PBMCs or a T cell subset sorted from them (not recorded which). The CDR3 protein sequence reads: CSARDEGLSTDTQYF. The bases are TGCAGTGCTAGAGACGAGGGACTATCCACAGATACGCAGTATTTT.